This T cell receptor (beta chain) came from a study of blood T cell repertoires in COVID-19. Study-wide background: From T cells, B-cell-depleted T cells, or PBMCs came the material, which was cDNA or gDNA.

Sequenced by immunoSEQ multiplex PCR; TCRdb stores in-frame clones only, minus some. This sample has a few hundred thousand clones, with less than 95% found just once. Adults between roughly 18 and 89 years of age took part from 24 US areas. The clonotype was recovered from a man between 18 and 29 years old who had recovered from COVID-19. Specimen: PBMCs or T cells enriched from blood (not recorded which).

The CDR3 nucleotides read TGTGCCAGCACCTCCGCCGGGCTAACCAGGGGAGCTTTCTTT. Translating it yields CASTSAGLTRGAFF. The chain is built from TRBV13 and TRBJ1-1; D may be TRBD1 (6 bases). The V gene's germline CDR1 is PRHDT and CDR2 FYEKMQ (reference sequence). Trimming shortened V by 7 bases and J by 10 bases, and 22 bases separated the two germline ends. This CDR3 has 14 residues.